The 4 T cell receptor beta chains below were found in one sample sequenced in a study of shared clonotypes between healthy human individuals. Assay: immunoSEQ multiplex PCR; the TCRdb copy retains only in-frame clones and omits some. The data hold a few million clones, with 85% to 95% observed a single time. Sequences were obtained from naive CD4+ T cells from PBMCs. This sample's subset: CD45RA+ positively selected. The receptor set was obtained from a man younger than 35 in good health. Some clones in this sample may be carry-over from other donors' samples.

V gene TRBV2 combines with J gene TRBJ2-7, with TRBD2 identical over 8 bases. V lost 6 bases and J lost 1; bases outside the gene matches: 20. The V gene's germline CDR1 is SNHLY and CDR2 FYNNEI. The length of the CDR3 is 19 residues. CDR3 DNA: TGTGCCAGCAGCGTCTCCCTCTCGGGGGGGGGAATGCGGTCCTACGAGCAGTACTTC. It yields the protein CASSVSLSGGGMRSYEQYF.

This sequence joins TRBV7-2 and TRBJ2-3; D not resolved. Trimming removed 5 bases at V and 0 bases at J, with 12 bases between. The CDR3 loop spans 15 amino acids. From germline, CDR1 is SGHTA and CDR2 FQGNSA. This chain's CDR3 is CASSRWVSSTDTQYF. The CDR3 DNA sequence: TGTGCCAGCAGCCGGTGGGTGTCTAGCACAGATACGCAGTATTTT.

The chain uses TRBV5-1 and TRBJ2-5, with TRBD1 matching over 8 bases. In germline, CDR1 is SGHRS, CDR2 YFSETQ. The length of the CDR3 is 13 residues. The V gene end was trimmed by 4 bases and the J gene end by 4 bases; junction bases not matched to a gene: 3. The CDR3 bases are TGCGCCAGCAGCGCGACAGGGGTAGAGACCCAGTACTTC. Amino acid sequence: CASSATGVETQYF.

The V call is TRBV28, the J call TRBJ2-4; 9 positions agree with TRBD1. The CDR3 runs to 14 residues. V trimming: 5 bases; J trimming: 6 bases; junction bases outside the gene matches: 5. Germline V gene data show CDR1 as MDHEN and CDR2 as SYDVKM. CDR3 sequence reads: CASSPGTGLNIQYF. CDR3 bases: TGTGCCAGCAGTCCAGGGACAGGGCTAAACATTCAGTACTTC.